A selection of T cell receptor beta chains follows, all from one sample in a study of OX40 agonist ivuxolimab in advanced cancers. Profiling relied on immunoSEQ multiplex PCR, and the TCRdb table lists in-frame clones only, not all of them. There are 85,000 to 120,000 clones in the sample; over 75% occur only once, and approximately 0.48% lies in the top ten. The sequencing used CD4+ or CD8+ T cells sorted from blood, collected in a trial of the OX40 agonist ivuxolimab. These receptors came from an adult with an advanced solid tumor such as melanoma, head and neck, liver or kidney cancer. Both conserved end residues are part of each CDR3. A D gene is named only where the DNA matches it firmly. Rows may omit the clone size; those that give it use once, few, many or a size class.

TRBV5-5,NA,TRBJ2-2,TRBD2,CASSLEGRAGTGELFF,TGTGCCAGCAGCCTGGAGGGGAGGGCGGGCACCGGGGAGCTGTTTTTT
TRBV6-6,NA,TRBJ1-3,NA,CASRPGAGNTIYF,TGTGCCAGCCGTCCAGGGGCAGGAAACACCATATATTTT
TRBV5-1,NA,TRBJ1-2,NA,CASSLATDSYGYTF,TGCGCCAGCAGCTTGGCGACAGACAGCTATGGCTACACCTTC
TRBV7-9,NA,TRBJ2-7,NA,CASSWDRGKDEQYF,TGTGCCAGCAGCTGGGACCGGGGCAAGGACGAGCAGTACTTC
TRBV2,NA,TRBJ1-4,NA,CASCGTVNEKLFF,TGTGCCAGCTGCGGGACGGTTAATGAAAAACTGTTTTTT
TRBV7-6,NA,TRBJ2-1,NA,CASSLERESSYNEQFF,TGTGCCAGCAGCTTAGAGAGGGAGAGCTCCTACAATGAGCAGTTCTTC
TRBV28,NA,TRBJ1-2,NA,CASSFPAGHYGYTF,TGTGCCAGCAGTTTCCCAGCGGGACACTATGGCTACACCTTC
TRBV6-5,once,TRBJ1-2,NA,CASSYERRAGYTF,TGTGCCAGCAGTTACGAACGACGGGCGGGCTACACCTTC
TRBV18,NA,TRBJ1-1,TRBD1,CASSSRDRGFGNTEAFF,TGTGCCAGCTCAAGCCGGGACAGGGGATTTGGGAACACTGAAGCTTTCTTT
TRBV7-2,NA,TRBJ1-1,TRBD1,CASSLAPGGRGTEAFF,TGTGCCAGCAGCTTAGCCCCAGGGGGCAGGGGCACTGAAGCTTTCTTT
TRBV9,NA,TRBJ2-7,NA,CASSETQGYEQYF,TGTGCCAGCAGCGAGACACAGGGCTACGAGCAGTACTTC
TRBV5-6,NA,TRBJ1-2,NA,CASSLGQGGYTF,TGTGCCAGCAGCTTGGGGCAGGGTGGCTACACCTTC
TRBV28,NA,TRBJ1-2,NA,CASSRVGAGGGYTF,TGTGCCAGCAGCCGCGTGGGGGCGGGAGGTGGCTACACCTTC
TRBV21-1,NA,TRBJ2-7,NA,CASSKRGFISEQYF,TGTGCCAGCAGCAAGCGGGGTTTTATTAGCGAGCAGTACTTC
TRBV18,once,TRBJ2-5,TRBD2,CASSPYASGGETQYF,TGTGCCAGCTCACCATACGCTAGCGGGGGCGAGACCCAGTACTTC
TRBV6-5,NA,TRBJ2-3,NA,CASSPAGSSTDTQYF,TGTGCCAGCAGCCCCGCGGGGAGTAGCACAGATACGCAGTATTTT
TRBV5-1,NA,TRBJ2-7,TRBD1,CASSLADRDEQYF,TGCGCCAGCAGCTTGGCGGACAGGGACGAGCAGTACTTC
TRBV9,NA,TRBJ2-4,NA,CASSVDLAKNIQYF,TGTGCCAGCAGCGTTGACCTAGCCAAAAACATTCAGTACTTC
TRBV5-1,NA,TRBJ2-1,TRBD1,CASSSTGASSYNEQFF,TGCGCCAGCAGCTCCACAGGGGCCAGCTCCTACAATGAGCAGTTCTTC
TRBV6-6,NA,TRBJ1-5,NA,CASKGSNQPQHF,TGTGCCAGCAAGGGAAGCAATCAGCCCCAGCATTTT